This note documents a single T cell receptor (beta chain) sequence. This clone appeared once. This receptor's antigen is unknown. No quality values exist for individual bases; no much larger clone is one base distant. V ends up 0 bases short and J 4 bases short, with an unmatched junction base count of 9. The CDR3, cysteine through phenylalanine, is 17 amino acids long. Of the read, only the CDR3 DNA is kept; its 51 bases are in frame from base 1. According to the germline V gene, CDR1 reads WSHSY and CDR2 reads SAAADI. One collaborating source in Seattle enrolled patients while the patients were actively infected and followed the patients over time throughout the course of disease. Collaborating institutions collected whole blood in K2EDTA tubes following their own protocols. For TCRbeta analysis, collaborators shipped samples as frozen whole blood, isolated PBMCs, or DNA extracted from either of those sample types.

The data were obtained in a study of blood T cell repertoires in COVID-19 (TCRdb year 2020). Notes on the research overall: The collaborator samples originated in the United States, Italy and Spain and spanned the acute and convalescent phases of COVID-19. The prospective study material was composed of cDNA or gDNA derived from T cells, B-cell-depleted T cells, or PBMCs. Deeply sampled blood TCRbeta repertoires from subjects exposed to, actively infected with, or recovered from COVID-19 were included in the dataset. The repertoires were released in a freely available public database meant as a resource for research on the immune response to SARS-CoV-2. Samples were obtained from the ongoing ImmuneRACE study (first 160 participants) and from roughly 1,300 subjects provided by 6 global collaborators. Nearly every sample came with metadata listing a de-identified subject ID, COVID-19 status, age in years and sex. HLA class I and class II types, where available, came from metadata supplied by the sample provider rather than from assay-based typing. Points the paper makes about the study in general: The amount of clinical and demographic metadata varied by source and participant and was provided uncurated.

TCRbeta CDR3 regions were amplified from genomic DNA by means of the immunoSEQ Assay, a bias-controlled multiplex PCR. The source study handled its data this way. Nucleated cell counts per sample were estimated from amplification of reference gene primers within the assay. To quantify the absolute abundance of each unique TCRbeta CDR3 rearrangement, sequence reads were collapsed and filtered. Productive Simpson clonality was computed per sample as the square root of Simpson's diversity index over productive rearrangements. Drawn from immuneACCESS, this table holds only the in-frame rearrangements with V and J called that TCRdb kept. Clones are partly lost; checked studies trace under half to an unresolved V gene and leave the rest unexplained. The V and J calls and clone size were taken over from that table, and D and trimming were inferred from the DNA. The sample profile shows roughly 500,000 clones; roughly nine tenths of them were found once. The ten largest clones represent roughly 0.9% of the sample.

The source of this sequence is a young man with COVID-19, enrolled during active disease. The sequencing sample was made of peripheral blood. The chain joins TRBV10-2 to TRBJ2-5; TRBD2 aligns with 9 central bases. The CDR3 loop reads CASSESASGVLGETQYF. In nucleotides, the sequence is TGCGCCAGCAGTGAGTCGGCTAGCGGGGTATTGGGAGAGACCCAGTACTTC.